A single sample is the source of the 8 T cell receptor beta chains below, sequenced in a study of blood T cells in healthy people across ages. Primers used in a second PCR of roughly 7 to 12 cycles were a sample-barcoded 5' primer and a J-beta primer mix. Each CDR3 protein is one row after TCRdb ran MiXCR on the 5' RACE reads. Found here are 1.5 million to 1.8 million distinct CDR3 sequences, 35% to 45% of them singletons; the top ten hold 4%. Specimen: blood. These receptors came from a woman in her late teens or twenties in good health.

The gene calls are TRBV30 and TRBJ2-5; tentative D call: TRBD1 (6 bases). The CDR3 consists of 14 residues. Germline V gene lookup returns CDR1 GTSNPN and CDR2 SVGIG (reference sequence). V gave up 2 bases and J gave up 1 base, with 11 bases separating them. CDR3 sequence: CAWSPGQIQETQYF. CDR3 in DNA: TGTGCCTGGAGTCCAGGACAGATCCAAGAGACCCAGTACTTC.

The V and J genes are TRBV28 and TRBJ2-7; 12 positions match TRBD2. V lost 5 bases, J lost 1 base, and 9 bases stayed unmatched. The CDR3 totals 17 residues. The V gene's germline CDR1 is MDHEN and CDR2 SYDVKM. The CDR3 here is CASSPGLAGPRSYEQYF. The CDR3 DNA reads as TGTGCCAGCAGTCCGGGACTAGCGGGCCCCAGATCCTACGAGCAGTACTTC.

This clonotype was seen a single time. An end of the junction does not agree with germline; a read error may underlie this. The chain is built from TRBV7-2 and TRBJ2-3; the D is unclear. Germline V gene data show CDR1 as SGHTA and CDR2 as FQGNSA. The CDR3 loop spans 12 amino acids. CDR3 bases: TGTGCCGGCAGCCCCTTTTTGGATACGCAGTATTTT. This gives the protein CAGSPFLDTQYF.

The chain combines TRBV20-1 with TRBJ2-1, with TRBD1 identical over 7 bases. With the DNA end fitting TRBJ2-7 better, the J assignment may be wrong. There are 15 residues in the CDR3. Germline CDR1 DFQATT, CDR2 SNEGSKA (reference sequence). The CDR3 loop is CSAPQPGTANNEQYF. The CDR3 nucleotides read TGCAGTGCTCCACAGCCCGGGACAGCCAACAATGAGCAGTACTTC.

This rearrangement joins TRBV20-1 to TRBJ2-1; possible D gene TRBD2, 5 bases. The CDR3 has 13 residues. Germline CDR1 DFQATT, CDR2 SNEGSKA (reference sequence). V was clipped by 0 bases and J by 8 bases, with 11 bases between them. CDR3 region: CSARESSHDEQFF. For the CDR3, the DNA is TGCAGTGCTAGAGAGTCTAGCCACGATGAGCAGTTCTTC.

The chain joins TRBV9 to TRBJ2-1, with TRBD2 as a possible D gene (6 bases). The germline gives CDR1 SGDLS, CDR2 YYNGEE. This CDR3 comprises 16 residues. Trimming took off 1 base at V and 0 bases at J, with 11 bases between the two ends. The CDR3 is CASSVLGGSSYNEQFF. CDR3 DNA sequence: TGTGCCAGCAGCGTATTGGGGGGAAGCTCCTACAATGAGCAGTTCTTC.

This clonotype was seen a handful of times. The chain has TRBV2 and TRBJ2-5; a possible D gene is TRBD2 (6 bases). The V end was cut by 7 bases, the J end by 4 bases, with 13 bases between. This CDR3 has 13 residues. CDR1 and CDR2 (germline): SNHLY, FYNNEI. The CDR3 region is CASNRERGETQYF. As DNA, the CDR3 is TGTGCCAGCAACCGGGAGAGGGGAGAGACCCAGTACTTC.

The rearrangement joins TRBV4-1 to TRBJ2-1, with 11 positions matching TRBD1. The V segment lost 4 bases and the J segment 8 bases; nucleotides outside the gene matches: 7. Germline CDR1 reads MGHRA; CDR2 reads YSYEKL. The CDR3 sequence is 15 residues long. The CDR3 region is CASSRAGTGGDEQFF. In DNA form, the CDR3 reads TGCGCCAGCAGCCGTGCCGGGACAGGGGGAGATGAGCAGTTCTTC.